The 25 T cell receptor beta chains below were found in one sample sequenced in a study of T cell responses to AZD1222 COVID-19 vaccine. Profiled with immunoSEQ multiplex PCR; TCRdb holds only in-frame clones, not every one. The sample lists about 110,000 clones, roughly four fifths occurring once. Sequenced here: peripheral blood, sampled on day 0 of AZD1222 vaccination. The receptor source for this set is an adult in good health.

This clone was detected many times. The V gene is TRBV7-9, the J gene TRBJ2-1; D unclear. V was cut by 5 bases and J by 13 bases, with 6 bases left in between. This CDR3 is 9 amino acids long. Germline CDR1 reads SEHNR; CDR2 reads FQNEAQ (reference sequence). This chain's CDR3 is CASSEPQFF. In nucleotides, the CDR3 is TGTGCCAGCAGCGAACCCCAGTTCTTC. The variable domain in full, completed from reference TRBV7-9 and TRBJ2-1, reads DTGVSQNPRHKITKRGQNVTFRCDPISEHNRLYWYRQTLGQGPEFLTYFQNEAQLEKSRLLSDRFSAERPKGSFSTLEIQRTEQGDSAMYLCASSEPQFFGPGTRLTVL.

The CDR3 DNA reads TGTGCCACCAGTGATAGCGGGGACGGAAAGCAGTTCTTC. Amino acids: CATSDSGDGKQFF. The V and J genes are TRBV24-1 and TRBJ2-1; the match to TRBD2 covers 7 bases. CDR3 length equals 13 residues. V gave up 3 bases and J gave up 11 bases; unmatched junction bases: 6. Per germline, CDR1 KGHDR and CDR2 SFDVKD.

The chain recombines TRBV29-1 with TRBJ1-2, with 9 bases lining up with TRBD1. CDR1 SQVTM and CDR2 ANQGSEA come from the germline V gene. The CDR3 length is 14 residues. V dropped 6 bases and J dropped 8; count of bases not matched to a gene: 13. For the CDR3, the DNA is TGCAGCGTACCCATTACAGGGGGCGGAGAAGGCTACACCTTC. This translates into CSVPITGGGEGYTF.

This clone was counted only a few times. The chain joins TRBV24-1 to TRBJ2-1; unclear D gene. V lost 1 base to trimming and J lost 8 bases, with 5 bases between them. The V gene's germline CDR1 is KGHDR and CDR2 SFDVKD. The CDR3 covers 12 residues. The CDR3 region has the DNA TGTGCCACCAGTGATTTCCAGGATGAGCAGTTCTTC. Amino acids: CATSDFQDEQFF.

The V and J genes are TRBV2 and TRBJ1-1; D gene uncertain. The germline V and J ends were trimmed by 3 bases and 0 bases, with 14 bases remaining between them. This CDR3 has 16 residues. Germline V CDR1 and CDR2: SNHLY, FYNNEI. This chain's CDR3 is CASSESWRRVNTEAFF. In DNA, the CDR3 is TGTGCCAGCAGTGAGAGTTGGCGGCGGGTGAACACTGAAGCTTTCTTT.

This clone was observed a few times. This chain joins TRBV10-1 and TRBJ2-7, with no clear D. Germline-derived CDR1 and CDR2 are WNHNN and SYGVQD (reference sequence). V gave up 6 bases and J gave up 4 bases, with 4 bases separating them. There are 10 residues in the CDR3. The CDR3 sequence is CASRGYEQYF. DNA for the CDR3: TGCGCCAGCAGAGGGTACGAGCAGTACTTC.

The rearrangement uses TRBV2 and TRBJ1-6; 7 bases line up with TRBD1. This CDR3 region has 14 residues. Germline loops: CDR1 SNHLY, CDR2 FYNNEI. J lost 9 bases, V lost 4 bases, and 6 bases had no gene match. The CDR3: CASSGQGFGSPLHF. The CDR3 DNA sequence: TGTGCCAGCAGTGGACAGGGCTTTGGTTCACCCCTCCACTTT.

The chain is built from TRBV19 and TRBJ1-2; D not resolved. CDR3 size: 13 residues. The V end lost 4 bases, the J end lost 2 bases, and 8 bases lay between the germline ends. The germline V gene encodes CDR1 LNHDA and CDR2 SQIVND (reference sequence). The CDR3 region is CASSTDENYGYTF. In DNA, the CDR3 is TGTGCCAGTAGTACCGACGAGAACTATGGCTACACCTTC. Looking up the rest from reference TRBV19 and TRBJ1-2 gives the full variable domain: DGGITQSPKYLFRKEGQNVTLSCEQNLNHDAMYWYRQDPGQGLRLIYYSQIVNDFQKGDIAEGYSVSREKKESFPLTVTSAQKNPTAFYLCASSTDENYGYTFGSGTRLTVV.

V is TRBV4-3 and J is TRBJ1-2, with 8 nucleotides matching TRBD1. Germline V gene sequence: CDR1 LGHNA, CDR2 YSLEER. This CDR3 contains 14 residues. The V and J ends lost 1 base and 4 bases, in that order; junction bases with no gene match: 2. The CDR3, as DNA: TGCGCCAGCAGCCAAGGGACAGGGACCTATGGCTACACCTTC. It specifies CASSQGTGTYGYTF.

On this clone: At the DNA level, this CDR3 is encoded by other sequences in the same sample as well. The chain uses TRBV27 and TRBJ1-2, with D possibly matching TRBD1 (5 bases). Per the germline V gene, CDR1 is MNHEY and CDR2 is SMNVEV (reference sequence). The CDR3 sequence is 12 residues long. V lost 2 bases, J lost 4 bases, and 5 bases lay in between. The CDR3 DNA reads TGTGCCAGCAGTTTACAGGGCTATGGCTACACCTTC. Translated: CASSLQGYGYTF.

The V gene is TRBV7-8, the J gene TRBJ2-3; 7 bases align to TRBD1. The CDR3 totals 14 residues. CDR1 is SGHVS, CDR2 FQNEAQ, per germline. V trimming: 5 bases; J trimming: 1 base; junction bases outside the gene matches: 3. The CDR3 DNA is TGTGCCAGCAGCCAAGGACAGGGCACAGATACGCAGTATTTT. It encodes CASSQGQGTDTQYF. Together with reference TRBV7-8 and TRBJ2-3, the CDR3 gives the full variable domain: GAGVSQSPRYKVAKRGQDVALRCDPISGHVSLFWYQQALGQGPEFLTYFQNEAQLDKSGLPSDRFFAERPEGSVSTLKIQRTQQEDSAVYLCASSQGQGTDTQYFGPGTRLTVL.

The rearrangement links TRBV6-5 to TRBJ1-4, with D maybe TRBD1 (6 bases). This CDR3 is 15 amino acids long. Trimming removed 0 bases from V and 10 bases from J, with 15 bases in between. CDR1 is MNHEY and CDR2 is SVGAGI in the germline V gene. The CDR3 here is CASSYSGGGGGKLFF. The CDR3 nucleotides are TGTGCCAGCAGTTACTCTGGAGGGGGAGGAGGAAAACTGTTTTTT.

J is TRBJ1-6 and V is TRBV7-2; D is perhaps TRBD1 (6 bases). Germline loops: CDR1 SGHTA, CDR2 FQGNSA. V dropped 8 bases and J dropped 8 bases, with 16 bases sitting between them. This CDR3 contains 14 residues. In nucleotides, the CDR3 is TGTGCCAGCGGAAACCAGGGGTCTTATTCACCCCTCCACTTT. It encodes CASGNQGSYSPLHF.

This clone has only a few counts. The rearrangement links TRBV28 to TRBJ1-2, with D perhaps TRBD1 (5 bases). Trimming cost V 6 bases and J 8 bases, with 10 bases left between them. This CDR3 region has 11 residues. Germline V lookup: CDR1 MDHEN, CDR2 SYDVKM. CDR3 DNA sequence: TGTGCCAGCAGCTTCAGGGTAGGCTACACCTTC. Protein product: CASSFRVGYTF.

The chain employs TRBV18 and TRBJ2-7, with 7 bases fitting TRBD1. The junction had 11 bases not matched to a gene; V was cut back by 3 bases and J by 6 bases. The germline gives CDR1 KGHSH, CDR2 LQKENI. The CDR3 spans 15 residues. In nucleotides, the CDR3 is TGTGCCAGCTCACCTACAGGGGCGCTCTCCCCCGAGCAGTACTTC. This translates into CASSPTGALSPEQYF.

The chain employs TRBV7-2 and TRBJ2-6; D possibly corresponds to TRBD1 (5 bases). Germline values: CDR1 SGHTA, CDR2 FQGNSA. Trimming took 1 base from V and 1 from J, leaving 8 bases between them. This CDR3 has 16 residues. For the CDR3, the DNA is TGTGCCAGCAGCTTAGTAAAGGGGTCTGGGGCCAACGTCCTGACTTTC. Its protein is CASSLVKGSGANVLTF.

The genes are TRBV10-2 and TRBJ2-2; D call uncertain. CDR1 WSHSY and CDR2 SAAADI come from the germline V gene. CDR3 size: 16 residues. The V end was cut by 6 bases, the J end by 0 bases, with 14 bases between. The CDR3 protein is CASRPDRISNTGELFF. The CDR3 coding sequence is TGCGCCAGCAGGCCCGACCGAATCTCGAACACCGGGGAGCTGTTTTTT.

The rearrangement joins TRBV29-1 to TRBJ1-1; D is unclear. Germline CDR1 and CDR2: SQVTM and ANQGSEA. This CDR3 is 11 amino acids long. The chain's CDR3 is CRANKNTEAFF. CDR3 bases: TGCAGGGCCAACAAGAACACTGAAGCTTTCTTT.

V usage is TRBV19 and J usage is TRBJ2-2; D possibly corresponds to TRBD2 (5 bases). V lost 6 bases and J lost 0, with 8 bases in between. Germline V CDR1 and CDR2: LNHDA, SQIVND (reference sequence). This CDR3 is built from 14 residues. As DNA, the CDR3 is TGTGCCAGTAGAAGCGGACCGAACACCGGGGAGCTGTTTTTT. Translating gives CASRSGPNTGELFF.

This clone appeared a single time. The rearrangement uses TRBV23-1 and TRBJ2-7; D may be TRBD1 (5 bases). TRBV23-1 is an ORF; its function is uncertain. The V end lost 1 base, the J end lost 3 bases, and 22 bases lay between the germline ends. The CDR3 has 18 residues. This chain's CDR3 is CASSQYYLREPSFYEQYF. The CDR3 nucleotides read TGCGCCAGCAGTCAATACTACCTCAGGGAACCAAGTTTCTACGAGCAGTACTTC.

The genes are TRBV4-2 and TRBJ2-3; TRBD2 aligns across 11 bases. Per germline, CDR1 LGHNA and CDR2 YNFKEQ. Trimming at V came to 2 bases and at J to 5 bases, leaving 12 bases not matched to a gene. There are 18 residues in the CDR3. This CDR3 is CASSQLVLSGRAGDTQYF. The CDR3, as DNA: TGTGCCAGCAGCCAACTTGTCCTTAGCGGGAGGGCCGGAGATACGCAGTATTTT.

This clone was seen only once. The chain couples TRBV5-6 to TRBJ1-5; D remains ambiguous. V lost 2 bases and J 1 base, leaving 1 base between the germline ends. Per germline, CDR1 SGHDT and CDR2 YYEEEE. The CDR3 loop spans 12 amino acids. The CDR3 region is CASSLSNQPQHF. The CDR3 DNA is TGTGCCAGCAGCTTAAGCAATCAGCCCCAGCATTTT.

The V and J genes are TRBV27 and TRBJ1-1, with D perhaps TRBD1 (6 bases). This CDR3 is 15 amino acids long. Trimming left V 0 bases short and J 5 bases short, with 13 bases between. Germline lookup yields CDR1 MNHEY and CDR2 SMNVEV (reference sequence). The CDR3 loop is CASSLSRGRETEAFF. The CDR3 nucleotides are TGTGCCAGCAGTTTATCTCGGGGGCGGGAGACTGAAGCTTTCTTT.

CDR3 in DNA: TGCGCCAGCAGCCAAGTTAAAGGGGTTGAAGCTTTCTTT. Its protein product is CASSQVKGVEAFF. This chain joins TRBV4-1 and TRBJ1-1; tentative D call: TRBD1 (5 bases). Trimming took off 1 base at V and 7 bases at J, with 10 bases between the two ends. This CDR3 contains 13 residues. Germline V gives CDR1 MGHRA, CDR2 YSYEKL.

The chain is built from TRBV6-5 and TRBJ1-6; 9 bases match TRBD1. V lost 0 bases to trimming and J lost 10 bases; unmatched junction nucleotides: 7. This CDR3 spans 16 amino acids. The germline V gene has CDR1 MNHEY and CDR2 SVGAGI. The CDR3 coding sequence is TGTGCCAGCAGTTACTCGGGGACAGGGTCACGGTCACCCCTCCACTTT. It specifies CASSYSGTGSRSPLHF.